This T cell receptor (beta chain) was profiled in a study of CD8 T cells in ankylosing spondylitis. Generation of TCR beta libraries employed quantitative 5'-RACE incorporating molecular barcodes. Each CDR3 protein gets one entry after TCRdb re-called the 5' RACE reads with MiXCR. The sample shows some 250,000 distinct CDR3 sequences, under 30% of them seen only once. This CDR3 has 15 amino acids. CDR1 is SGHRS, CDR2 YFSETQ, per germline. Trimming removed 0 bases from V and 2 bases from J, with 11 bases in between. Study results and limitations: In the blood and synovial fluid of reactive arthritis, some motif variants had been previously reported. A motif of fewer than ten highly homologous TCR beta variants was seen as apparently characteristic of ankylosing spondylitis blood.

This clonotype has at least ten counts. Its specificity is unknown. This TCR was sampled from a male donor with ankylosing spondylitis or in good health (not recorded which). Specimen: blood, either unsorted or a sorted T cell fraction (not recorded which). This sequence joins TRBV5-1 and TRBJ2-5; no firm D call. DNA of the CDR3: TGCGCCAGCAGCTTGGTACCAGACGTACAAGAGACCCAGTACTTC. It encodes CASSLVPDVQETQYF. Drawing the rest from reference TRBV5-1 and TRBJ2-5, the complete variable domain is KAGVTQTPRYLIKTRGQQVTLSCSPISGHRSVSWYQQTPGQGLQFLFEYFSETQRNKGNFPGRFSGRQFSNSRSEMNVSTLELGDSALYLCASSLVPDVQETQYFGPGTRLLVL.